This T cell receptor beta chain was identified during a study of radiotherapy plus CTLA-4 blockade in lung cancer. TCRdb keeps only in-frame clones here, not all; method: immunoSEQ multiplex PCR. The repertoire has under 65,000 clones, roughly 83% of them found once; the top ten carry about 9%. This CDR3 spans 14 amino acids. V was trimmed by 2 bases and J by 2 bases, leaving 10 bases between them. Per germline, CDR1 GTSNPN and CDR2 SVGIG (reference sequence). Sequenced here: peripheral blood, sampled from a patient treated with radiotherapy plus ipilimumab. V gene TRBV30 combines with J gene TRBJ2-1; possible D gene TRBD1, 6 bases. This receptor was taken from a human donor with non-small cell lung cancer who had a complete response to radiotherapy plus ipilimumab. The CDR3 reads CAWSPGQTYNEQFF. CDR3 nucleotide sequence: TGTGCCTGGAGTCCTGGACAGACCTACAATGAGCAGTTCTTC.